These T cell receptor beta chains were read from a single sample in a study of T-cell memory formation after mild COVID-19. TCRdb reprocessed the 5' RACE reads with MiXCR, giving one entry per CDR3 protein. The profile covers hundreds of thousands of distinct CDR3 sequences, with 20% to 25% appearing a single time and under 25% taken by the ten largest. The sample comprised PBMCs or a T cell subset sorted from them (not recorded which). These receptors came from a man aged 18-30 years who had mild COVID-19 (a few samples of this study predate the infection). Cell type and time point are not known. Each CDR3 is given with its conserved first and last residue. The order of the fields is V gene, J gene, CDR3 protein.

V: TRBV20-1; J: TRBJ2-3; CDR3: CSATLGARTDTQYF
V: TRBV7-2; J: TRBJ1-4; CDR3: CASSFRTDEKLFF
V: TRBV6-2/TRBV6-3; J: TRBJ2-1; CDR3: CASSYPAGQFF
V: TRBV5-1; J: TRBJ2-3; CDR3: CASSPGGPDTQYF
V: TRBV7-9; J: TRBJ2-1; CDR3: CASSNRAGPHNEQFF
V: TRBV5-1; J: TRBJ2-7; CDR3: CASAVASTSYEQYF
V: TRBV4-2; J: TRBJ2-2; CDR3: CASSQASPNTGELFF
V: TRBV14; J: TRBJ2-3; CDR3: CASSQDVRTNTDTQYF
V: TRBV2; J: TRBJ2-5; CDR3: CASSTRTGVGETQYF
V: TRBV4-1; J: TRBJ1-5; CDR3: CASSQDSQSNQPQHF
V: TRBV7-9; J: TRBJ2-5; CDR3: CASSFWAIQETQYF
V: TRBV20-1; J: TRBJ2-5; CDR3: CSARIQGAGETQYF
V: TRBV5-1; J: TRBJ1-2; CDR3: CASSPPGSYGYTF
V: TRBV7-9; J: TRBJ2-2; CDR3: CASRPGLAGTGELFF
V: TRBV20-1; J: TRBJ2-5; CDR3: CSAEGTGGRQETQYF
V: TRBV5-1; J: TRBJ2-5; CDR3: CASSSWGRGETQYF
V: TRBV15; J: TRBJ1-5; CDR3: CATDRACQPQHF
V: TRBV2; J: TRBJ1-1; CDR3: CASSVFQGSEAFF
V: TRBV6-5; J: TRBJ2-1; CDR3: CASWGSPYEQFF
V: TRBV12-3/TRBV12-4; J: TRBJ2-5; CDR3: CASSLRDSYQETQYF
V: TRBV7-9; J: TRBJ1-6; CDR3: CASSQVWDSPLHF
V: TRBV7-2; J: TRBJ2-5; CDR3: CASSQDQGETQYF
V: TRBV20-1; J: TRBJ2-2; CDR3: CSARGQGGTGELFF
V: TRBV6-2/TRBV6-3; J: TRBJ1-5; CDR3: CASSPGAGQPQHF
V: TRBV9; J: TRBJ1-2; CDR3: CASSHDRLPIYGYTF
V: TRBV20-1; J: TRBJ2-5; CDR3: CSARDPSGVGETQYF
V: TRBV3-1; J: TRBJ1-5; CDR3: CASSGPHQPQHF
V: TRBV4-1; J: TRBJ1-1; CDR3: CASSGTGVNTEAFF
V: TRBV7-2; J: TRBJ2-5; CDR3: CASSPAGPYSEQETQYF
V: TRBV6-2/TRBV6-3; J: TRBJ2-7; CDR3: CASTMDYEQYF
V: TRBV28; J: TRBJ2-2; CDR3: CASRGERWGTGELFF
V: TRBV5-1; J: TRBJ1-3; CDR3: CASSLFAARSGNTIYF
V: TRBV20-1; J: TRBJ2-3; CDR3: CSAPGLRTDTQYF
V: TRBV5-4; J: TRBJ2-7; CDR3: CASSTSTGWREQYF
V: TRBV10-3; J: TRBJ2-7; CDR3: CAISESHPGQGAELYF
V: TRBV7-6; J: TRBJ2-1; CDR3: CASTYGPGKGNEQFF
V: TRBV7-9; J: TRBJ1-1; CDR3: CASSFELNTEAFF
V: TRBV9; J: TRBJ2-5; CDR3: CSSSVEGVRETQYF
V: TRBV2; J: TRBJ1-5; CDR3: CASSGGRRDNQPQHF
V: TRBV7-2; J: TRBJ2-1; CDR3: CASSSTDSSYNEQFF
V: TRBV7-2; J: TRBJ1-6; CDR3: CASSPEGRAGSPLHF
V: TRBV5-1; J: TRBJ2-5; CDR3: CASSLPMTGSVSETQYF
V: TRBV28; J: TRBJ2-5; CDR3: CASSYAAGEETQYF
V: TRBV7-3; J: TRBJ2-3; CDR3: CASSSTGGTQYF
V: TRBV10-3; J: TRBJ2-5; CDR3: CATGGEGETQYF
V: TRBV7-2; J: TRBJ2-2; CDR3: CASQRGGAAGELFF
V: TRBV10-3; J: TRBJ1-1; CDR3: CAIRRQGWNTEAFF
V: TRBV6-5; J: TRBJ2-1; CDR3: CASSSPTSSSFF
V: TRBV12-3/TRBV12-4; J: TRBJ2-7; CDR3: CASTLRVPHEQYF
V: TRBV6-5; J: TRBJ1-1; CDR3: CASSQGGGPGAFF
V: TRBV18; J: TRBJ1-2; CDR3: CASSPPGFYGYTF
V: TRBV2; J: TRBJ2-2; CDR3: CASSYTPGNTGELFF
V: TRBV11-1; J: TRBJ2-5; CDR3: CASSLQAPIQETQYF
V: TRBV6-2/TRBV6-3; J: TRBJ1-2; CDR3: CASSYDNGGRSEYGYTF
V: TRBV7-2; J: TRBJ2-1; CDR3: CASRNLELSGGSGNEQFF
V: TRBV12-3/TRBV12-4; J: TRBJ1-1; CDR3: CASSLRLRGRAFF
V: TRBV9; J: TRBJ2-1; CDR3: CASSVARYGGDEQFF
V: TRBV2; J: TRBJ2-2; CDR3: CASSGSGLFTGELFF